Detailed here is one T cell receptor beta chain. Germline CDR1 and CDR2: GTSNPN and SVGIG (reference sequence). The CDR3 contains 16 residues. V was pared by 1 base and J by 7 bases, with 10 bases of the junction left unmatched. The data belong to a study of blood T cell repertoires in COVID-19. Study context: The United States, Italy and Spain supplied acute and convalescent COVID-19 samples.

Profiling relied on immunoSEQ multiplex PCR, and the TCRdb table lists in-frame clones only, not all of them. In the table there are under 250,000 clones, 83% of which are singletons. Participants had their cohort set by participant-reported clinical history. This TCR was recovered from a woman aged 35 to 49 who had been exposed to COVID-19. The chain joins TRBV30 to TRBJ2-2; 9 bases fit TRBD2. The sequenced sample consisted of PBMCs or T cells enriched from blood (not recorded which). CDR3 DNA: TGTGCCTGGAGTGCCAGACTAGCGGCCCAGGGCGGGGAGCTGTTTTTT. This codes for CAWSARLAAQGGELFF. The full variable domain, rest sourced from reference TRBV30 and TRBJ2-2, is SQTIHQWPATLVQPVGSPLSLECTVEGTSNPNLYWYRQAAGRGLQLLFYSVGIGQISSEVPQNLSASRPQDRQFILSSKKLLLSDSGFYLCAWSARLAAQGGELFFGEGSRLTVL.